These 22 T cell receptor beta chains were sequenced from one sample in a study of CD8 T cells in Susac syndrome (dated by TCRdb to the late 2010s). The library was produced with the immunoSEQ multiplex PCR assay. RNA was extracted with the RNeasy kit and roughly 0.5 to 1 ug was reverse transcribed using random hexamers. The public reads were reprocessed in TCRdb via fastp at Q25 and MiXCR, keeping in-frame beta chains. Each record represents a unique CDR3 protein, reported with the most common genes and DNA among its rows. The sample contains roughly 150,000 distinct CDR3 sequences, just under 97% of them found a single time. Together, the top ten hold 0.14% to 0.15% of the sample. Sequenced sample: CD8+ T cells from PBMCs. These receptors were collected from a human donor with multiple sclerosis.

V and J are TRBV21-1 and TRBJ2-3; the table's D call of TRBD2 was not tested on the DNA. TRBV21-1 is shown as a pseudogene. There are 17 residues in the CDR3. The CDR3 loop reads CASSKAEVAALPDTQYF. CDR3 nucleotides: TGTGCCAGCAGCAAAGCGGAAGTAGCCGCCCTCCCAGATACGCAGTATTTT.

The chain combines TRBV15 with TRBJ2-3; D unclear. Germline values: CDR1 LNHNV, CDR2 YYDKDF (reference sequence). The CDR3 totals 15 residues. Trimming stripped 7 bases from V and 0 bases from J, with 14 bases between. The chain's CDR3 is CATNSGYLSTDTQYF. CDR3 DNA: TGTGCCACCAACTCGGGCTACCTTAGCACAGATACGCAGTATTTT.

This chain connects TRBV7-8 to TRBJ2-1; no clear D gene. The CDR3 length is 14 residues. Looked up from germline, CDR1 is SGHVS and CDR2 is FQNEAQ. The V and J ends lost 2 bases and 8 bases respectively, with 13 bases between them. The DNA for the CDR3 is TGTGCCAGCAGCTTACCAGAAGGCAGAGATGAGCAGTTCTTC. It codes for CASSLPEGRDEQFF.

The V gene is TRBV13, the J gene TRBJ1-3, with a weak D call TRBD1 (6 bases). V shed 1 base and J shed 4 bases, with 11 bases lying between them. Germline values: CDR1 PRHDT, CDR2 FYEKMQ (reference sequence). This CDR3 spans 15 amino acids. CDR3 coding DNA: TGTGCCAGCAGCTTAGACCGGGGGGCCGGAAACACCATATATTTT. Its translation: CASSLDRGAGNTIYF.

The table lists this clonotype with a count of one. This chain links TRBV24-1 with TRBJ1-5; unclear D gene. Germline V gene sequence: CDR1 KGHDR, CDR2 SFDVKD. The CDR3 contains 14 residues. Trimming removed 2 bases from V and 8 bases from J, with 12 bases in between. CDR3 protein: CATSDSSTDKPQHF. In DNA form, the CDR3 reads TGTGCCACCAGTGATTCGAGCACGGATAAGCCCCAGCATTTT.

The chain carries TRBV4-1 and TRBJ2-7, with 10 bases lining up with TRBD2. Germline V gene sequence: CDR1 MGHRA, CDR2 YSYEKL. V gave up 0 bases and J gave up 3 bases; unmatched junction bases: 8. This CDR3 has 17 residues. DNA of the CDR3: TGCGCCAGCAGCCAAGAGGGTTTAGCGGGGGGAAGCTACGAGCAGTACTTC. It is translated as CASSQEGLAGGSYEQYF.

The rearrangement links TRBV27 to TRBJ2-5, with TRBD1 as a possible D gene (6 bases). V was pared by 5 bases and J by 4 bases, with 20 bases between. The CDR3 runs to 16 residues. The germline V gene has CDR1 MNHEY and CDR2 SMNVEV (reference sequence). Written as DNA, the CDR3 is TGTGCCAGCAGTAGCACGGACGGGACACCGGGAGAGACCCAGTACTTC. Protein product: CASSSTDGTPGETQYF.

The J gene is TRBJ1-2, the V gene TRBV20-1; the match to TRBD1 covers 7 bases. The CDR3 has 12 amino acids. V lost 3 bases, J lost 9 bases, and 7 bases stayed unmatched. Germline V lookup: CDR1 DFQATT, CDR2 SNEGSKA (reference sequence). Here the CDR3 DNA reads TGCAGTGCTAGGAAGGACAGGATGAGCTACACCTTC. The encoded protein is CSARKDRMSYTF.

This chain uses TRBV23-1 with TRBJ2-7; D unresolved. TRBV23-1 is an open reading frame, and its role is uncertain. The CDR3 is 14 residues long. V was pared by 0 bases and J by 2 bases, with 8 bases between. CDR3: CASSQSDRAYEQYV. CDR3 bases: TGCGCCAGCAGTCAATCGGACCGAGCCTACGAGCAGTACGTC.

The chain combines TRBV14 with TRBJ1-2; no clear D gene. Deletions cut 0 bases from V and 6 bases from J, with 17 bases between. CDR1 is SGHDN and CDR2 is FVKESK in the germline V gene. There are 16 residues in the CDR3. The CDR3 sequence is CASSQETIVLPDGYTF. For the CDR3, the DNA is TGTGCCAGCAGCCAAGAGACGATAGTGTTGCCGGATGGCTACACCTTC.

The V and J genes are TRBV20-1 and TRBJ1-1, with a weak D call TRBD1 (6 bases). V was pared by 4 bases and J by 2 bases, with 11 bases between. The CDR3 is made up of 13 amino acids. The germline V gene encodes CDR1 DFQATT and CDR2 SNEGSKA (reference sequence). In DNA, the CDR3 is TGCAGTGCTATGACAGGACTTAACACTGAAGCTTTCTTT. This codes for CSAMTGLNTEAFF.

The rearrangement uses TRBV27 and TRBJ2-7; perhaps TRBD1 as D (6 bases). With 7 bases removed from V and 1 base from J, the gap between germline ends came to 11 bases. The CDR3 has 13 residues. Germline assignment: CDR1 MNHEY and CDR2 SMNVEV (reference sequence). The CDR3 reads CASKLGGSYEQYF. The CDR3 region has the DNA TGTGCCAGCAAGCTAGGGGGATCCTACGAGCAGTACTTC.

The chain recombines TRBV5-1 with TRBJ2-3; D might be TRBD1 (6 bases). V was clipped by 3 bases and J by 5 bases, with 16 bases between them. The CDR3 consists of 15 residues. In germline, CDR1 is SGHRS, CDR2 YFSETQ. CDR3 nucleotide sequence: TGCGCCAGCAGCTGGGCAGGGGATACGGAAGATACGCAGTATTTT. It translates to CASSWAGDTEDTQYF.

V is TRBV15 and J is TRBJ2-1; D unclear. Germline loops: CDR1 LNHNV, CDR2 YYDKDF (reference sequence). The CDR3 is 13 residues long. Trimming took off 8 bases at V and 1 base at J, with 9 bases between the two ends. The CDR3 nucleotides read TGTGCCACCCGTGCGTTTTCCTACAATGAGCAGTTCTTC. Amino acid sequence: CATRAFSYNEQFF.

This chain links TRBV7-8 with TRBJ2-6, with unresolved D. This CDR3 has 14 residues. V lost 1 base, J lost 7 bases, and 8 bases lay in between. CDR1 is SGHVS, CDR2 FQNEAQ, per germline. The CDR3 sequence: CASSLVYAANVLTF. CDR3 nucleotide sequence: TGTGCCAGCAGCTTAGTTTACGCTGCCAACGTCCTGACTTTC. The full variable domain, with the rest looked up from reference TRBV7-8 and TRBJ2-6, is GAGVSQSPRYKVAKRGQDVALRCDPISGHVSLFWYQQALGQGPEFLTYFQNEAQLDKSGLPSDRFFAERPEGSVSTLKIQRTQQEDSAVYLCASSLVYAANVLTFGAGSRLTVL.

The J gene is TRBJ2-5, the V gene TRBV9; tentatively, D is TRBD1 (5 bases). CDR1 is SGDLS, CDR2 YYNGEE, per germline. The CDR3 consists of 14 residues. V gave up 7 bases and J gave up 1 base, with 14 bases separating them. CDR3 amino acids: CASSPWGSQETQYF. Here the CDR3 DNA reads TGTGCCAGCTCACCTTGGGGCAGCCAAGAGACCCAGTACTTC. The full variable domain, its missing parts supplied by reference TRBV9 and TRBJ2-5, is DSGVTQTPKHLITATGQRVTLRCSPRSGDLSVYWYQQSLDQGLQFLIQYYNGEERAKGNILERFSAQQFPDLHSELNLSSLELGDSALYFCASSPWGSQETQYFGPGTRLLVL.

V usage is TRBV15 and J usage is TRBJ2-7; TRBD1 matches at 7 bases. The CDR3 spans 14 residues. The trim removed 5 bases at V and 0 bases at J, leaving 4 bases unmatched. Germline loops: CDR1 LNHNV, CDR2 YYDKDF (reference sequence). For the CDR3, the DNA is TGTGCCACCAGCGCGGACAGGACCTCCTACGAGCAGTACTTC. Translating it yields CATSADRTSYEQYF.

A single count supports this clonotype. The CDR3 loop reads CASSYAGGRKTQYF. In DNA, the CDR3 is TGTGCCAGCAGTTACGCCGGGGGCAGGAAGACCCAGTACTTC. V and J are TRBV6-5 and TRBJ2-5; either TRBD1 or TRBD2 may fit D (6 bases each). Germline-derived CDR1 and CDR2 are MNHEY and SVGAGI. V dropped 2 bases and J dropped 6 bases, with 13 bases sitting between them. CDR3 length equals 14 residues.

V usage is TRBV20-1 and J usage is TRBJ2-6; 7 bases are shared with TRBD2. Germline V lookup: CDR1 DFQATT, CDR2 SNEGSKA (reference sequence). With 5 bases clipped from V and 1 base from J, the junction kept 14 bases outside the gene matches. The CDR3 sequence is 18 residues long. CDR3 DNA sequence: TGCAGTGCTTCGCCCTGGGGGGGTGTGAAATCTGGGGCCAACGTCCTGACTTTC. Translation gives CSASPWGGVKSGANVLTF.

This rearrangement joins TRBV4-2 to TRBJ1-6, with a possible D match to TRBD1 (5 bases). Germline CDR1 is LGHNA and CDR2 is YNFKEQ. V lost 0 bases to trimming and J lost 10 bases, with 19 bases between them. The CDR3 runs 17 residues. This CDR3 is CASSQDRDRIIPSPLHF. The CDR3 DNA sequence: TGTGCCAGCAGCCAAGATAGGGACCGGATAATCCCGTCACCCCTCCACTTT.

The rearrangement joins TRBV29-1 to TRBJ1-4, with D perhaps matching TRBD1 (5 bases). The V gene lost 6 bases and the J gene lost 4 bases, with 18 bases spanning the gap. This CDR3 has 15 residues. Looked up from germline, CDR1 is SQVTM and CDR2 is ANQGSEA. CDR3 sequence: CSVAGYQGLNEKLFF. CDR3 nucleotide sequence: TGCAGCGTCGCCGGCTATCAGGGTCTTAATGAAAAACTGTTTTTT.

The chain uses TRBV9 and TRBJ2-7; possibly TRBD1 for D (6 bases). V lost 0 bases, J lost 3 bases, and 10 bases lay in between. This CDR3 has 14 amino acids. The germline V gene encodes CDR1 SGDLS and CDR2 YYNGEE. CDR3 protein: CASSVGGQGYEQYF. In nucleotides, the CDR3 is TGTGCCAGCAGCGTAGGGGGGCAGGGCTACGAGCAGTACTTC.